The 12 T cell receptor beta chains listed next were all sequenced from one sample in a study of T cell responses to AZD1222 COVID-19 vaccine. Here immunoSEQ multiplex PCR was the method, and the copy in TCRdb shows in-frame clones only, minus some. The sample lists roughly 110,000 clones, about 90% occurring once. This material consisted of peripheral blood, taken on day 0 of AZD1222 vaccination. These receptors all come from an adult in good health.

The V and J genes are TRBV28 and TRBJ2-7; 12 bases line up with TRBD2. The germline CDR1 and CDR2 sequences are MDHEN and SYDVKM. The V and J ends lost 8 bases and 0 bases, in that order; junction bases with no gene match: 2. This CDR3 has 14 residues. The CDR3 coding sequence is TGTGCCAGCGGACTAGCGGGAACCTCCTACGAGCAGTACTTC. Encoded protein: CASGLAGTSYEQYF.

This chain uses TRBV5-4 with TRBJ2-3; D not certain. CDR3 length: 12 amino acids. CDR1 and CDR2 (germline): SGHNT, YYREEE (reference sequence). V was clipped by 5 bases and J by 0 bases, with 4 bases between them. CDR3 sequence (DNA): TGTGCCAGCAGGGGGAGCACAGATACGCAGTATTTT. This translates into CASRGSTDTQYF.

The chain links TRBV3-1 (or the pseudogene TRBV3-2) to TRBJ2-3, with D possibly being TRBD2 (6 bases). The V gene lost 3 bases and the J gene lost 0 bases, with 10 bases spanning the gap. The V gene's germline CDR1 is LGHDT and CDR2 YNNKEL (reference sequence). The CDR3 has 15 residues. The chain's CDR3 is CASSQRTTSTDTQYF. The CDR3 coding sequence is TGTGCCAGCAGCCAGAGGACTACTAGCACAGATACGCAGTATTTT.

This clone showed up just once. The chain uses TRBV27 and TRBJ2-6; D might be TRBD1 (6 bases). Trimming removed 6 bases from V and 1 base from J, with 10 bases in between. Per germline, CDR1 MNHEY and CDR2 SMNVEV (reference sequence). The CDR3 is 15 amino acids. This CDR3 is CASSHRVSGANVLTF. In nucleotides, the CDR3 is TGTGCCAGCAGCCACAGGGTATCTGGGGCCAACGTCCTGACTTTC.

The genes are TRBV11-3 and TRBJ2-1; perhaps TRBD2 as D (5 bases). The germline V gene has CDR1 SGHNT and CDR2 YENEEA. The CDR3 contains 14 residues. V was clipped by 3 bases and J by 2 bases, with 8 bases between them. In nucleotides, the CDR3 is TGTGCCAGCAGCTTGAGGGTTACCTACAATGAGCAGTTCTTC. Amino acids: CASSLRVTYNEQFF.

The CDR3 loop is CASSHAPGQGREKLFF. The CDR3 bases are TGTGCCAGCAGCCACGCTCCGGGACAGGGAAGGGAAAAACTGTTTTTT. The chain combines TRBV3-1 (or the pseudogene TRBV3-2) with TRBJ1-4, with TRBD1 identical over 9 bases. With V trimmed by 3 bases and J by 8 bases, 10 bases remained unmatched. The germline CDR1 and CDR2 sequences are LGHDT and YNNKEL (reference sequence). The CDR3 contains 16 residues.

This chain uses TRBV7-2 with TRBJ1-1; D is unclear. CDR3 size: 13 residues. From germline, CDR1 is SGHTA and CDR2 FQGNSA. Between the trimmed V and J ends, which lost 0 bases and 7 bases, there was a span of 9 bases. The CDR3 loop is CASSLARVSEAFF. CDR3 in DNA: TGTGCCAGCAGCTTAGCGCGGGTCAGTGAAGCTTTCTTT.

CDR3 in amino acids: CATSRPFTGELFF. Written as DNA, the CDR3 is TGTGCCACCAGCAGACCCTTCACCGGGGAGCTGTTTTTT. V usage is TRBV15 and J usage is TRBJ2-2; D is unresolved. CDR1 and CDR2 (germline): LNHNV, YYDKDF (reference sequence). CDR3 size: 13 residues. V was pared by 2 bases and J by 4 bases, with 5 bases between.

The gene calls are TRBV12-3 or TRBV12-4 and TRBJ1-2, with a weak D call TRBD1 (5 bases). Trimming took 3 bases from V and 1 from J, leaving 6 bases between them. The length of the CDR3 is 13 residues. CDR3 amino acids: CASSLGDNYGYTF. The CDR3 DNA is TGTGCCAGCAGTTTGGGGGATAACTATGGCTACACCTTC.

DNA for the CDR3: TGTGCCAGCACCGGGGAGGGCTATCAGCCCCAGCATTTT. Protein product: CASTGEGYQPQHF. This rearrangement joins TRBV12-3 or TRBV12-4 to TRBJ1-5, with D hard to call. There are 13 residues in the CDR3. Trimming removed 7 bases at V and 5 bases at J, with 12 bases between.

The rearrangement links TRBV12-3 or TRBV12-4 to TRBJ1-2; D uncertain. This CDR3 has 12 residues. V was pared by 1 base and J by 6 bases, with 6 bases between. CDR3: CASSLDADGYTF. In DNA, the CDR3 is TGTGCCAGCAGTTTAGATGCAGATGGCTACACCTTC.

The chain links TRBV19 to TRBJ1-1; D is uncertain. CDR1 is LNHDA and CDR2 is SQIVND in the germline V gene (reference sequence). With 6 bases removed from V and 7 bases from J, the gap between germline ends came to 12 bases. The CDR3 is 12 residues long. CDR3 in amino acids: CASRTMRGEAFF. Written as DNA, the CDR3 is TGTGCCAGTAGGACTATGCGGGGTGAAGCTTTCTTT.